The rows below give T cell receptor beta chains drawn from one sample of a study of OX40 agonist ivuxolimab in advanced cancers. Profiled with immunoSEQ multiplex PCR; TCRdb holds only in-frame clones, not every one. The data hold tens of thousands of clones, with 80% to 90% observed a single time. The sample was CD4+ or CD8+ T cells sorted from blood, taken in a trial of the OX40 agonist ivuxolimab. These receptor sequences come from an adult with an advanced solid tumor such as melanoma, head and neck, liver or kidney cancer. Each CDR3 is given with its conserved first and last residue. D genes are given only for firm matches. Part of the rows lack a size; the others show once, few, many or a class for expanded clones.

j_call clone_size v_call d_call cdr3_nt cdr3_aa
TRBJ2-5 . TRBV11-3 TRBD2 TGTGCCAGCAGCCACGGACTAGCGAAGGAGACCCAGTACTTC CASSHGLAKETQYF
TRBJ1-3 . TRBV14 . TGTGCCAGCAGCCCATGGCGGGGAAACGTTGGAAACACCATATATTTT CASSPWRGNVGNTIYF
TRBJ2-3 . TRBV5-6 . TGTGCCAGCAGCTTAGGGTGGGGGCCAGAAACGCAGTATTTT CASSLGWGPETQYF
TRBJ2-1 . TRBV7-2 TRBD2 TGTGCCAGCAGCTCCTTCAGCGGGAGAAATGAGCAGTTCTTC CASSSFSGRNEQFF
TRBJ2-1 few TRBV20-1 . TGCAGTGCCGGGATCAATGAGCAGTTCTTC CSAGINEQFF
TRBJ1-3 . TRBV11-2 . TGTGCCAGCAGCTTAGGTCTCATCTCTGGAAACACCATATATTTT CASSLGLISGNTIYF
TRBJ1-2 . TRBV18 . TGTGCCAGCTCACCCTGGGACACGACTAACTATGGCTACACCTTC CASSPWDTTNYGYTF
TRBJ2-2 . TRBV11-3 . TGTGCCAGCAGCCCCCCTTCGGGGGAGCTGTTTTTT CASSPPSGELFF
TRBJ2-2 . TRBV6-6 . TGTGCCAGCAGTACCTTTTCTAGGGCCGGGGAGCTGTTTTTT CASSTFSRAGELFF
TRBJ1-5 once TRBV5-6 . TGTGCCAGCAGCTTGGGGGGCGCGTCTGGGACCGCCCTGGGGTATTTT CASSLGGASGTALGYF
TRBJ2-5 . TRBV6-1 . TGTGCCAGCAGGGGAGGCAGGGGGGTGACCCAGTACTTC CASRGGRGVTQYF
TRBJ1-3 . TRBV7-2 . TGTGCCAGCAGCCTGAGAAAAGGCAACACCATATATTTT CASSLRKGNTIYF
TRBJ1-6 . TRBV21-1 . TGTGCCAGCAGCAAAGCTCCCAGGGGGCGCAATTCACCCCTCCACTTT CASSKAPRGRNSPLHF
TRBJ2-1 . TRBV6-5 . TGTGCCAGCAGCCGTTCCTTCACTAGTACCTCGGGGCAGTTCTTC CASSRSFTSTSGQFF
TRBJ2-7 . TRBV18 TRBD2 TGTGCCAGCTCATCCTCTGGGGCTAGCGGGACCTACGAGCAGTACTTC CASSSSGASGTYEQYF
TRBJ1-4 . TRBV30 . TGTGCCTGGAGTAGTTTGGGGCTGATCGATCAACTGTTTTTT CAWSSLGLIDQLFF
TRBJ1-2 . TRBV28 . TGTGCCAGCACCGGCCGACAGGCTAACTATGGCTACACCTTC CASTGRQANYGYTF
TRBJ2-3 . TRBV15 . TGTGCCACCAGCAGAGCGATGCGCAGCACAGATACGCAGTATTTT CATSRAMRSTDTQYF
TRBJ2-1 . TRBV28 . TGTGCCAGCAGGCTCCCCGGACGGAACTACAATGAGCAGTTCTTC CASRLPGRNYNEQFF
TRBJ1-1 . TRBV30 TRBD1 TGTGCCTGGAGTCGGGACAGTTCCACTGAAGCTTTCTTT CAWSRDSSTEAFF
TRBJ2-5 . TRBV14 . TGTGCCAGCAGCCAAGCCGGGGTCCGGGAGACCCAGTACTTC CASSQAGVRETQYF
TRBJ1-1 . TRBV28 TRBD1 TGTGCCAGCAGTCCCCTCCTCGGACAGGGCGGATCGGGTGAAGCTTTCTTT CASSPLLGQGGSGEAFF
TRBJ1-1 . TRBV7-2 . TGTGCCAGCAGCTTAGCTTCAGGGTTGAACACTGAAGCTTTCTTT CASSLASGLNTEAFF
TRBJ2-5 . TRBV5-1 TRBD2 TGCGCCAGCAGCGCGTGGACTAGCGGGGGGTACCAAGAGACCCAGTACTTC CASSAWTSGGYQETQYF
TRBJ1-2 . TRBV7-9 . TGTGCCAGCAGCTACCGGACCCGCCCCTACACCTTC CASSYRTRPYTF
TRBJ2-1 . TRBV11-2 . TGTGCCAGCAGTCTTCTGAATGAGCAGTTCTTC CASSLLNEQFF
TRBJ1-6 . TRBV27 . TGTGCCAGCAGAACTCAGGGGAGGCTTAATTCACCCCTCCACTTT CASRTQGRLNSPLHF
TRBJ1-5 . TRBV7-3 . TGTGCCAGCAGCCCGACAAGGGATCAGCCCCAGCATTTT CASSPTRDQPQHF